The 13 T cell receptor beta chains presented below share a single source sample, sequenced in a study of control samples from healthy donors and cancer patients. Method: immunoSEQ multiplex PCR; TCRdb's copy keeps in-frame clones and lacks some. This table has 90,000 or so clones, 86% appearing once. Sequencing was carried out using blood. Source of these receptors: a woman between 45 and 65 years old in good health.

The chain recombines TRBV5-8 with TRBJ1-5, with D maybe TRBD1 (6 bases). V lost 4 bases and J 2 bases, leaving 13 bases between the germline ends. Per the germline V gene, CDR1 is SGHTS and CDR2 is YDEGEE. The length of the CDR3 is 15 residues. The CDR3 DNA reads as TGTGCCAGCAGCGTTAACAGGGTGGGCAATCAGCCCCAGCATTTT. Translation: CASSVNRVGNQPQHF.

The V call is TRBV11-3, the J call TRBJ1-1; no clear D gene. This CDR3 contains 15 residues. V shed 5 bases and J shed 3 bases, with 16 bases lying between them. CDR1 is SGHNT and CDR2 is YENEEA in the germline V gene. The CDR3 reads CASSADPQEDTEAFF. As DNA, the CDR3 is TGTGCCAGCAGCGCAGACCCTCAGGAGGACACTGAAGCTTTCTTT.

The chain uses TRBV5-3 and TRBJ1-5, with D uncertain. TRBV5-3 is an open reading frame whose function is uncertain. The CDR3 totals 15 residues. Trimming left V 1 base short and J 4 bases short, with 12 bases between. The CDR3 sequence: CARSLLRLTNQPQHF. The CDR3 region has the DNA TGTGCCAGAAGCTTGTTGCGGCTTACTAATCAGCCCCAGCATTTT.

This clone was seen a handful of times. The J gene is TRBJ2-3, the V gene TRBV4-3, with 14 nucleotides matching TRBD2. The length of the CDR3 is 17 residues. V dropped 6 bases and J dropped 4; count of bases not matched to a gene: 9. The germline CDR1 and CDR2 sequences are LGHNA and YSLEER. The CDR3 protein is CASSQRTSGGRSDTQYF. CDR3 bases: TGCGCCAGCAGTCAGCGGACTAGCGGGGGGCGCTCAGATACGCAGTATTTT.

The chain has TRBV2 and TRBJ1-1; weak D call: TRBD1 (6 bases). This CDR3 comprises 14 residues. V was trimmed by 7 bases and J by 1 base, leaving 13 bases between them. Germline CDR1 reads SNHLY; CDR2 reads FYNNEI. The CDR3 loop is CASIKIQGNTEAFF. In nucleotides, the CDR3 is TGTGCCAGCATCAAGATACAGGGGAACACTGAAGCTTTCTTT.

There are a few counts of this clone. V usage is TRBV4-2 and J usage is TRBJ1-2; 7 nucleotides match TRBD1. This CDR3 has 13 amino acids. After removal of 1 base from V and 7 bases from J, the junction contained 3 bases not matched to a gene. Germline assignment: CDR1 LGHNA and CDR2 YNFKEQ. CDR3 DNA: TGTGCCAGCAGCCAAGTACAGGGGTCTGGCTACACCTTC. It is translated as CASSQVQGSGYTF.

This chain links TRBV11-3 with TRBJ2-1, with TRBD2 matching over 8 bases. In germline, CDR1 is SGHNT, CDR2 YENEEA. Trimming cost V 5 bases and J 8 bases; bases outside gene matches: 8. The CDR3 sequence is 14 residues long. The CDR3 protein is CASSLLAGVDEQFF. The CDR3 nucleotides are TGTGCCAGCAGCCTGCTAGCGGGTGTCGATGAGCAGTTCTTC. Full variable domain (remainder filled in from reference TRBV11-3 and TRBJ2-1): EAGVVQSPRYKIIEKKQPVAFWCNPISGHNTLYWYLQNLGQGPELLIRYENEEAVDDSQLPKDRFSAERLKGVDSTLKIQPAELGDSAVYLCASSLLAGVDEQFFGPGTRLTVL.

The rearrangement joins TRBV25-1 to TRBJ2-7; D is perhaps TRBD1 (6 bases). The CDR3 totals 12 residues. Germline CDR1 MGHDK, CDR2 SYGVNS. The V end lost 6 bases, the J end lost 7 bases, and 13 bases lay between the germline ends. CDR3 protein: CASSPAGQEQYF. The DNA for the CDR3 is TGTGCCAGCAGCCCAGCCGGACAGGAGCAGTACTTC.

The V gene is TRBV6-2 or TRBV6-3, the J gene TRBJ2-7, with TRBD2 identical over 10 bases. With V trimmed by 5 bases and J by 0 bases, 13 bases remained unmatched. The CDR3 extends over 18 amino acids. Germline V gene data show CDR1 as MNHEY and CDR2 as SVGEGT. The CDR3 loop reads CASSPLPSTSGRSYEQYF. CDR3 DNA: TGTGCCAGCAGTCCCCTCCCGTCGACTAGCGGGCGCTCCTACGAGCAGTACTTC.

V is TRBV21-1 and J is TRBJ2-7; TRBD2 is the table's D call, not checked against the DNA. TRBV21-1 is reported as a pseudogene. The CDR3 has 18 amino acids. The CDR3 protein is CASSTKTGTSGMIYEQYF. CDR3 coding DNA: TGTGCCAGCAGTACGAAAACCGGGACTAGCGGGATGATCTACGAGCAGTACTTC.

This clone appeared a few times. The chain recombines TRBV10-1 with TRBJ2-7; either TRBD1 or TRBD2 may supply D (5 bases each). The germline V gene encodes CDR1 WNHNN and CDR2 SYGVQD (reference sequence). The CDR3 is 13 residues long. Trimming removed 5 bases from V and 4 bases from J, with 12 bases in between. This chain's CDR3 is CASSRQGGYEQYF. The DNA for the CDR3 is TGCGCCAGCAGTCGGCAGGGCGGGTACGAGCAGTACTTC.

J is TRBJ1-2 and V is TRBV7-2, with TRBD1 identical over 12 bases. CDR3 size: 14 residues. Unmatched junction bases numbered 2, after V lost 5 bases and J lost 4 bases. Germline values: CDR1 SGHTA, CDR2 FQGNSA. For the CDR3, the DNA is TGTGCCAGCAGCATGGGACAGGGGGCCTATGGCTACACCTTC. This gives the protein CASSMGQGAYGYTF.

This chain uses TRBV28 with TRBJ2-1; 8 bases line up with TRBD2. The germline CDR1 and CDR2 sequences are MDHEN and SYDVKM. There are 15 residues in the CDR3. V gave up 1 base and J gave up 4 bases; unmatched junction bases: 3. Here the CDR3 DNA reads TGTGCCAGCAGTTTATTGACTAGCGTATACAATGAGCAGTTCTTC. This encodes CASSLLTSVYNEQFF.